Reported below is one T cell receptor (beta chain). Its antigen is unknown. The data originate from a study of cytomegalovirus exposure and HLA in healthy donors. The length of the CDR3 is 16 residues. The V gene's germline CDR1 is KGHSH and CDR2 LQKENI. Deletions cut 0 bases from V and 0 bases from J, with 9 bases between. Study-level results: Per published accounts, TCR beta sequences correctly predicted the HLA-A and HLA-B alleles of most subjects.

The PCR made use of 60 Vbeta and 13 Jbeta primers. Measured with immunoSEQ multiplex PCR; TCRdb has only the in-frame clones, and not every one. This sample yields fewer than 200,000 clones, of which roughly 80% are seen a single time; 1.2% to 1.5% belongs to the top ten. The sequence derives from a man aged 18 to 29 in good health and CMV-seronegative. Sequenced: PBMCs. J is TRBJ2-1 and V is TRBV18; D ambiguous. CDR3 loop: CASSPPGQSSYNEQFF. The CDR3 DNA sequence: TGTGCCAGCTCACCACCGGGCCAGAGCTCCTACAATGAGCAGTTCTTC.